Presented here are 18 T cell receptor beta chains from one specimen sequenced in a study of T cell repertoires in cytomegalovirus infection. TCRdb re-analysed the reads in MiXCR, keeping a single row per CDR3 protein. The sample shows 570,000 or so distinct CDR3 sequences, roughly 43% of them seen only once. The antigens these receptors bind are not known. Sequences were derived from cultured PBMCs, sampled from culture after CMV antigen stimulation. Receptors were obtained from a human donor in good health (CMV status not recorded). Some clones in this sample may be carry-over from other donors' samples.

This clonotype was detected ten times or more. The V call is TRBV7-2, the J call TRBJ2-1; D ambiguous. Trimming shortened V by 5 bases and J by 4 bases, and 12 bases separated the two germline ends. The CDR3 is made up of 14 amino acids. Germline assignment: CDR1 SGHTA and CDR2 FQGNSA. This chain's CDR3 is CASSPRQRYNEQFF. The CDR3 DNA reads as TGTGCCAGCAGCCCAAGGCAAAGGTACAATGAGCAGTTCTTC.

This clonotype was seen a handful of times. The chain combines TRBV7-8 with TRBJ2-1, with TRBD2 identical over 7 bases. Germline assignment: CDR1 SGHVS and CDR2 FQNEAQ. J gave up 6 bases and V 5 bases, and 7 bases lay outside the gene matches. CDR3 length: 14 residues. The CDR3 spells CASSHRTRANEQFF. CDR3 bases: TGTGCCAGCAGCCACCGGACTAGGGCCAATGAGCAGTTCTTC.

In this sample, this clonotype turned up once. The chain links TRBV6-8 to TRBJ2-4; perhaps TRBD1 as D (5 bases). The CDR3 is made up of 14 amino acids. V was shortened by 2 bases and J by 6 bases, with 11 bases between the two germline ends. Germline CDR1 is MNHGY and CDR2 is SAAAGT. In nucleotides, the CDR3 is TGTGCCAGCAGTTACGGCAGGGCTCTAAACATTCAGTACTTC. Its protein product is CASSYGRALNIQYF.

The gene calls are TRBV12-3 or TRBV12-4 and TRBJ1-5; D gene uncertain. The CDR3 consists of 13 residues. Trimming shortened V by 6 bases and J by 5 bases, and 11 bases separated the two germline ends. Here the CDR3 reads CASRTGHDQPQHF. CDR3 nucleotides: TGTGCCAGCAGAACGGGCCACGATCAGCCCCAGCATTTT.

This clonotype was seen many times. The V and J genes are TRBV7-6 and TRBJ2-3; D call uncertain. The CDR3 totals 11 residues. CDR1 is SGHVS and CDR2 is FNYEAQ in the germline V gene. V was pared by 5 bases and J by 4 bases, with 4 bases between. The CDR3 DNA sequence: TGTGCCAGCAGCAACTCAGATACGCAGTATTTT. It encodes CASSNSDTQYF.

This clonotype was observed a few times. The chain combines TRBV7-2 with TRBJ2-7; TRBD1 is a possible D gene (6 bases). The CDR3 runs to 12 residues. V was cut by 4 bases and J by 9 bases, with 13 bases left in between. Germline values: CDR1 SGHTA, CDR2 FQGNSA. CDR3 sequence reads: CASSSQGLGQYF. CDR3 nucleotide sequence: TGTGCCAGCAGCTCACAGGGTTTGGGGCAGTACTTC. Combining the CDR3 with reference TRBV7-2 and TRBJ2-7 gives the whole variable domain GAGVSQSPSNKVTEKGKDVELRCDPISGHTALYWYRQSLGQGLEFLIYFQGNSAPDKSGLPSDRFSAERTGGSVSTLTIQRTQQEDSAVYLCASSSQGLGQYFGPGTRLTVT.

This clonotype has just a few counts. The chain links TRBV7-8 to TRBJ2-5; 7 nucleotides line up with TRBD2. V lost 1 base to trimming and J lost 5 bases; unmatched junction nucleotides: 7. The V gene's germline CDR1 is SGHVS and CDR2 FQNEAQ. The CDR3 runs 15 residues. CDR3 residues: CASSLGATSRETQYF. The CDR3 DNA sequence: TGTGCCAGCAGCTTAGGGGCGACTAGCCGTGAGACCCAGTACTTC.

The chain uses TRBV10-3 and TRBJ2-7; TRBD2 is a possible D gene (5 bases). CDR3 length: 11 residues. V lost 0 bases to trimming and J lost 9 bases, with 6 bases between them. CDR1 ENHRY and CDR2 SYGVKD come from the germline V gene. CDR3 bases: TGTGCCATCAGTGAGTCGGAGGTGCAGTACTTC. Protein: CAISESEVQYF.

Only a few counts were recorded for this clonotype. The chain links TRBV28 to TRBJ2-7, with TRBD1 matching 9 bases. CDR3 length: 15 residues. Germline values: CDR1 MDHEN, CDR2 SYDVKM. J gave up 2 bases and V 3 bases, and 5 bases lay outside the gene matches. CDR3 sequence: CASSLWTGVAYEQYF. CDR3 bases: TGTGCCAGCAGTTTGTGGACAGGGGTGGCCTACGAGCAGTACTTC.

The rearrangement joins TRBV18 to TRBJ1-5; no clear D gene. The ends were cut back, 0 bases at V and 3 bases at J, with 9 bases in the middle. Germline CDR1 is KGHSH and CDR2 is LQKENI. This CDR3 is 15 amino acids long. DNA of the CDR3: TGTGCCAGCTCACCACCGGGAACTCACAATCAGCCCCAGCATTTT. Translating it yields CASSPPGTHNQPQHF.

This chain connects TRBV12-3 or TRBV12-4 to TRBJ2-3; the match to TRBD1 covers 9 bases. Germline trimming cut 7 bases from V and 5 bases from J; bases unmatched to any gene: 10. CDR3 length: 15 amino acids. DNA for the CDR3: TGTGCCAGCATCCCCGGGACAGGGCCCCGAGATACGCAGTATTTT. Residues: CASIPGTGPRDTQYF.

Written as DNA, the CDR3 is TGTGCCAGCAGCCGTGCGGGGTCGGTGTGGTACAATGAGCAGTTCTTC. Its protein is CASSRAGSVWYNEQFF. The chain uses TRBV12-3 or TRBV12-4 and TRBJ2-1; weak D call: TRBD2 (6 bases). This CDR3 spans 16 amino acids. V lost 6 bases and J 4 bases, leaving 19 bases between the germline ends.

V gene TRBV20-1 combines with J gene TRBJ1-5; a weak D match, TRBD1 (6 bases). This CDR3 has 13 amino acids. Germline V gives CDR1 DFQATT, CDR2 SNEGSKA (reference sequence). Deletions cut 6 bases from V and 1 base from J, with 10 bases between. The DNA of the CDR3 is TGCAGTGCCGGGACACTGAGCAATCAGCCCCAGCATTTT. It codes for CSAGTLSNQPQHF.

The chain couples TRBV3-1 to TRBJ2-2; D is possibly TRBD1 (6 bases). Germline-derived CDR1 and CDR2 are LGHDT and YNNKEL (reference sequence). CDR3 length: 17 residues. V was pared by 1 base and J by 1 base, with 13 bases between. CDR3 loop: CASSQGDIYLNTGELFF. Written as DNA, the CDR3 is TGTGCCAGCAGCCAAGGGGACATTTACTTGAACACCGGGGAGCTGTTTTTT.

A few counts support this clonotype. CDR3 bases: TGTGCCTGGAGTGTAAGCAGGTTGGACACTGAAGCTTTCTTT. This codes for CAWSVSRLDTEAFF. V is TRBV30 and J is TRBJ1-1; D gene ambiguous. CDR1 is GTSNPN and CDR2 is SVGIG in the germline V gene (reference sequence). V lost 0 bases and J 3 bases, leaving 11 bases between the germline ends. This CDR3 is 14 amino acids long.

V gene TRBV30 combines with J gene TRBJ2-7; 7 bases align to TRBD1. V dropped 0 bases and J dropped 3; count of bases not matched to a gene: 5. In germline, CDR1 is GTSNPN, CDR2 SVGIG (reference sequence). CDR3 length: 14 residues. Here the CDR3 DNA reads TGTGCCTGGAGTGTAACGGGACAGAACTACGAGCAGTACTTC. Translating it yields CAWSVTGQNYEQYF.

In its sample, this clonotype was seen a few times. Written as DNA, the CDR3 is TGTGCCAGCAGTTACCGGACTGGGCCCTACGAGCAGTACTTC. Amino acid sequence: CASSYRTGPYEQYF. This chain uses TRBV6-6 with TRBJ2-7; perhaps TRBD2 as D (5 bases). Germline V lookup: CDR1 MNHNY, CDR2 SVGAGI (reference sequence). This CDR3 contains 14 residues. Trimming removed 2 bases at V and 2 bases at J, with 10 bases between.

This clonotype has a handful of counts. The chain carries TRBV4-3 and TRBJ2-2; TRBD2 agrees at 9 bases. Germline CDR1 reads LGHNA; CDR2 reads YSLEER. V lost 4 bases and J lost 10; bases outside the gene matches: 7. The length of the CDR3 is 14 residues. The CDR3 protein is CASSPRLAAKELFF. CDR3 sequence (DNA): TGCGCCAGCAGCCCTCGACTAGCGGCCAAGGAGCTGTTTTTT.